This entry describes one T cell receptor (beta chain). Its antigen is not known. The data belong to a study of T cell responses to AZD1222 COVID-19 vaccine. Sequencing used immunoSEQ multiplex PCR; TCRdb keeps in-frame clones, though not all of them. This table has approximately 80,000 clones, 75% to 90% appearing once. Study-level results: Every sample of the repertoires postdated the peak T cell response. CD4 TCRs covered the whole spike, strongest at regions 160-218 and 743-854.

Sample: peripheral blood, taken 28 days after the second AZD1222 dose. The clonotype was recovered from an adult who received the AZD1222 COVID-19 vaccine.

CDR3 DNA: TGTGCCTGGGACAGGGGAAGCGACGAGCAGTACTTC. Its translation: CAWDRGSDEQYF. The chain is built from TRBV30 and TRBJ2-7, with 8 bases fitting TRBD1. The CDR3 is 12 amino acids. The germline V gene has CDR1 GTSNPN and CDR2 SVGIG (reference sequence). The ends lost 5 bases at V and 5 bases at J; junction bases unmatched: 5.